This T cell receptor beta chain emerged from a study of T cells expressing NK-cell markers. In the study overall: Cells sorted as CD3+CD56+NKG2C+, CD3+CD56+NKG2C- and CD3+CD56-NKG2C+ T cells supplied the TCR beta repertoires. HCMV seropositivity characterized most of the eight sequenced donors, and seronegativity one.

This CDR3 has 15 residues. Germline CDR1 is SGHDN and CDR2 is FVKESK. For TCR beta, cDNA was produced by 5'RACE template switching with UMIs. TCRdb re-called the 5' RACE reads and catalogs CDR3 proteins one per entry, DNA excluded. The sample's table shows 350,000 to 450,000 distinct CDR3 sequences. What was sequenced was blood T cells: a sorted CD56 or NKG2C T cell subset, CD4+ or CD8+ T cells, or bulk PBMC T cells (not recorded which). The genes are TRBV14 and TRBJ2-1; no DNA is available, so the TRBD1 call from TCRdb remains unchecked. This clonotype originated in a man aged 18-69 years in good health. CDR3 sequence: CASSQALGRRNEQFF.